The 16 T cell receptor beta chains below come from one sample, sequenced in a study of radiation and T cells in renal cell carcinoma. Using immunoSEQ multiplex PCR, the repertoire was profiled, and TCRdb retains in-frame clones only, with some absent. This sample has some 150,000 clones, with 75% to 90% found just once. Time point given: blood 4 weeks post-SBRT, at nephrectomy. The treatment: 15 Gy SBRT to primary tumor, nephrectomy 4 weeks later. Material: blood, obtained from a patient whose treatment included radiotherapy and nephrectomy. These receptors all come from a woman in her 50s with renal cell carcinoma.

In nucleotides, the CDR3 is TGTGCCAGCAGCGGGACTCTGGACACCATATATTTT. This translates into CASSGTLDTIYF. The genes are TRBV5-4 and TRBJ1-3; possibly TRBD1 for D (5 bases). The germline V gene encodes CDR1 SGHNT and CDR2 YYREEE (reference sequence). The length of the CDR3 is 12 residues. With 4 bases removed from V and 8 bases from J, the gap between germline ends came to 10 bases.

The genes are TRBV7-2 and TRBJ2-7, with 9 bases fitting TRBD1. Looked up from germline, CDR1 is SGHTA and CDR2 is FQGNSA. This CDR3 spans 13 amino acids. V was clipped by 6 bases and J by 4 bases; unmatched bases: 4. This CDR3 reads CASRGTGFYEQYF. Written as DNA, the CDR3 is TGTGCCAGCAGGGGGACAGGGTTTTACGAGCAGTACTTC.

The genes are TRBV5-1 and TRBJ1-1; the match to TRBD1 covers 11 bases. Germline values: CDR1 SGHRS, CDR2 YFSETQ. This CDR3 is 14 amino acids long. Germline trimming cut 4 bases from V and 11 bases from J; bases unmatched to any gene: 10. The CDR3 DNA sequence: TGCGCCAGCAGCCCGGGACAGGGGGACCCCTTGGCTTTCTTT. Amino acids: CASSPGQGDPLAFF.

Note on this clone: Within the sample, other DNA sequences also encode this same CDR3. J is TRBJ1-2 and V is TRBV6-5; D is uncertain. V lost 5 bases, J lost 0 bases, and 4 bases lay in between. The CDR3 sequence is 12 residues long. Germline CDR1 reads MNHEY; CDR2 reads SVGAGI. CDR3 in DNA: TGTGCCAGCAGTCAAACTAACTATGGCTACACCTTC. This codes for CASSQTNYGYTF.

The chain carries TRBV4-3 and TRBJ2-5, with TRBD1 identical over 8 bases. The trim removed 4 bases at V and 5 bases at J, leaving 6 bases unmatched. Germline CDR1 is LGHNA and CDR2 is YSLEER. CDR3 length: 14 amino acids. CDR3 in amino acids: CASSPGQGLETQYF. Here the CDR3 DNA reads TGCGCCAGCAGCCCCGGACAGGGTCTGGAGACCCAGTACTTC.

The chain carries TRBV7-2 and TRBJ1-4, with D maybe TRBD1 (5 bases). The CDR3 covers 16 residues. Trimming took 5 bases from V and 4 from J, leaving 17 bases between them. Germline CDR1 is SGHTA and CDR2 is FQGNSA. The CDR3 here is CASSPGTLPGNEKLFF. The DNA of the CDR3 is TGTGCCAGCAGCCCTGGGACTCTCCCAGGTAATGAAAAACTGTTTTTT.

CDR3 nucleotide sequence: TGTGCCAGCAGCAAAAGGGTCGTTAGGTTTACCTACGAGCAGTACTTC. This codes for CASSKRVVRFTYEQYF. This chain connects TRBV21-1 to TRBJ2-7. TRBV21-1 is recorded as a pseudogene. The CDR3 has 16 residues.

CDR3 amino acids: CASSYIQVSNYGYTF. CDR3 coding DNA: TGTGCCAGCAGTTACATCCAGGTCTCTAACTATGGCTACACCTTC. The chain couples TRBV6-5 to TRBJ1-2; D not certain. The V gene's germline CDR1 is MNHEY and CDR2 SVGAGI. This CDR3 has 15 residues. Trimming removed 2 bases from V and 0 bases from J, with 10 bases in between.

The V call is TRBV7-2, the J call TRBJ2-1, with a tentative D call TRBD1 (6 bases). V was shortened by 5 bases and J by 4 bases, with 12 bases between the two germline ends. Germline V gene data show CDR1 as SGHTA and CDR2 as FQGNSA. This CDR3 has 14 amino acids. CDR3 nucleotides: TGTGCCAGCAGCGCTACCACAGGGTACAATGAGCAGTTCTTC. It specifies CASSATTGYNEQFF.

J is TRBJ2-2 and V is TRBV7-9, with TRBD1 matching 7 bases. Germline CDR1 and CDR2: SEHNR and FQNEAQ (reference sequence). V dropped 6 bases and J dropped 0; count of bases not matched to a gene: 10. The length of the CDR3 is 17 residues. The CDR3 DNA reads TGTGCCAGCAGAGTGGGGATGGGACAGTCGAACACCGGGGAGCTGTTTTTT. It codes for CASRVGMGQSNTGELFF.

The chain uses TRBV4-1 and TRBJ2-7; TRBD1 aligns across 7 bases. Germline CDR1 and CDR2: MGHRA and YSYEKL. The ends lost 1 base at V and 3 bases at J; junction bases unmatched: 15. The length of the CDR3 is 18 residues. CDR3 DNA: TGCGCCAGCAGCCAAGTAAGGGGGCGAGGGGGAGTGGACTACGAGCAGTACTTC. It yields the protein CASSQVRGRGGVDYEQYF.

The V and J genes are TRBV28 and TRBJ2-1, with a possible D match to TRBD1 (5 bases). Looked up from germline, CDR1 is MDHEN and CDR2 is SYDVKM. Trimming cost V 5 bases and J 8 bases, with 13 bases left between them. This CDR3 contains 13 residues. CDR3 sequence: CASSRQGRHEQFF. CDR3 sequence (DNA): TGTGCCAGCAGTCGCCAGGGTAGACATGAGCAGTTCTTC.

The rearrangement uses TRBV19 and TRBJ2-7; perhaps D is TRBD1 or TRBD2 (7 bases each). The V gene's germline CDR1 is LNHDA and CDR2 SQIVND (reference sequence). Trimming shortened V by 7 bases and J by 6 bases, and 19 bases separated the two germline ends. This CDR3 comprises 14 residues. The CDR3: CASTLSWEGAEQYF. CDR3 bases: TGTGCCAGTACCCTCTCCTGGGAGGGGGCCGAGCAGTACTTC.

The chain uses TRBV5-1 and TRBJ2-1; 8 positions agree with TRBD1. Germline loops: CDR1 SGHRS, CDR2 YFSETQ. The CDR3 totals 14 residues. V shed 2 bases, J shed 8 bases, and the junction held 6 bases outside the gene matches. CDR3 coding DNA: TGCGCCAGCAGCTTACAGGGGGGCGAGGATGAGCAGTTCTTC. Translation: CASSLQGGEDEQFF.

The chain carries TRBV7-2 and TRBJ1-5; no reliable D call. The CDR3 loop spans 15 amino acids. Trimming pared 1 base from V and 4 bases from J, leaving 11 bases between. Germline V gives CDR1 SGHTA, CDR2 FQGNSA. The chain's CDR3 is CASSLVTHANQPQHF. CDR3 coding DNA: TGTGCCAGCAGCTTAGTAACGCACGCAAATCAGCCCCAGCATTTT.

A remark on this clone: A much larger clone sits a single nucleotide away, making a read error possible. The same CDR3 can be traced to other DNA sequences in this sample. V usage is TRBV7-2 and J usage is TRBJ2-7; D possibly corresponds to TRBD2 (6 bases). The V gene lost 5 bases and the J gene lost 2 bases, with 7 bases spanning the gap. The CDR3 covers 12 residues. Germline values: CDR1 SGHTA, CDR2 FQGNSA. The CDR3 nucleotides are TGTGCCAGCAGCCCGGGGGCCTACGAGCAGTACTTC. It translates to CASSPGAYEQYF.